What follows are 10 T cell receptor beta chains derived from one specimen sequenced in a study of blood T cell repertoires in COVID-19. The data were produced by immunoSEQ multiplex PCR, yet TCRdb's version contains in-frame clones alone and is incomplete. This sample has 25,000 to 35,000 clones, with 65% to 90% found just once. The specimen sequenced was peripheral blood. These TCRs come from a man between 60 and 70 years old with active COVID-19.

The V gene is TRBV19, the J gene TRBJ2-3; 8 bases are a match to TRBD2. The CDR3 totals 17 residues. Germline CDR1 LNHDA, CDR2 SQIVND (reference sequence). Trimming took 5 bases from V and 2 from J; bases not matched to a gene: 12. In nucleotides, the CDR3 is TGTGCCAGTAGTCTCCGGGGGTTAGCGGGATCCACAGATACGCAGTATTTT. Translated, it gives CASSLRGLAGSTDTQYF.

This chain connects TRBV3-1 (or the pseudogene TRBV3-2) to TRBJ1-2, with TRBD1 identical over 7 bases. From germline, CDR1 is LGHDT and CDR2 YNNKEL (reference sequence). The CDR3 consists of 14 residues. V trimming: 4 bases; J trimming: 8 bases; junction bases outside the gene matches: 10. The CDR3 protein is CASSLLGQARGYTF. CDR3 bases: TGTGCCAGCAGCCTCTTAGGACAGGCACGGGGCTACACCTTC.

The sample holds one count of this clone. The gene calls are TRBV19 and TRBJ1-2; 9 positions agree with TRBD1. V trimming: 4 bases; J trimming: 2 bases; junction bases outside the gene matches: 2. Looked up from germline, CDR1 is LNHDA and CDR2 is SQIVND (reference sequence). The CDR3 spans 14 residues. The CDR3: CASSTGQGNYGYTF. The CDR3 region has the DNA TGTGCCAGTAGTACCGGACAGGGGAACTATGGCTACACCTTC.

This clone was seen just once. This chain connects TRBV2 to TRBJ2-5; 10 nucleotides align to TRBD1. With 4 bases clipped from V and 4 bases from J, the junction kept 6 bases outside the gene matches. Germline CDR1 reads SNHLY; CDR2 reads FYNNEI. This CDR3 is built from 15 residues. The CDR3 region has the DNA TGTGCCAGCAGTGGTGGGACAGGGGCGCCAGAGACCCAGTACTTC. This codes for CASSGGTGAPETQYF. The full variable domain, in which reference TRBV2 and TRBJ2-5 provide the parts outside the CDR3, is EPEVTQTPSHQVTQMGQEVILRCVPISNHLYFYWYRQILGQKVEFLVSFYNNEISEKSEIFDDQFSVERPDGSNFTLKIRSTKLEDSAMYFCASSGGTGAPETQYFGPGTRLLVL.

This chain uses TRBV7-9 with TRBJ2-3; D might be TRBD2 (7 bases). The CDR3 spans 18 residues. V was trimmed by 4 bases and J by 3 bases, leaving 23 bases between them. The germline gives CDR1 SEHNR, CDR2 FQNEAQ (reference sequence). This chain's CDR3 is CASSYRGAGATGTDTQYF. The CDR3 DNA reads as TGTGCCAGCAGCTACCGAGGGGCGGGAGCAACAGGGACAGATACGCAGTATTTT.

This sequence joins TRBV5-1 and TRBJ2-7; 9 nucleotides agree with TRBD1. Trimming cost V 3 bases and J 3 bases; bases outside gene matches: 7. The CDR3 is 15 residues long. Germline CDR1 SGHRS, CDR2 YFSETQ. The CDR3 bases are TGCGCCAGCAGCTCCCAACCGGGACAGGGCTACGAGCAGTACTTC. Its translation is CASSSQPGQGYEQYF.

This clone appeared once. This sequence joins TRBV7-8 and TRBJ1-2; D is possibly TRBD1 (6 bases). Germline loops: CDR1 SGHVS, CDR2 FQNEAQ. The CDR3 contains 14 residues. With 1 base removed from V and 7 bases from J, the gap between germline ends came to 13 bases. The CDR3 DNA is TGTGCCAGCAGCTTAGAGGGCAGGGGAAGTGGCTACACCTTC. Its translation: CASSLEGRGSGYTF.

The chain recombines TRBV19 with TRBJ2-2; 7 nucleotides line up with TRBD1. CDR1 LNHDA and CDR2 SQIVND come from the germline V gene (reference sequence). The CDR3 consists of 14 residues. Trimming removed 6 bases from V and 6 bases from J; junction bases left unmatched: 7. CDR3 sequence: CASSADRRAGELFF. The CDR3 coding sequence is TGTGCCAGTAGCGCGGACAGGCGGGCCGGGGAGCTGTTTTTT.

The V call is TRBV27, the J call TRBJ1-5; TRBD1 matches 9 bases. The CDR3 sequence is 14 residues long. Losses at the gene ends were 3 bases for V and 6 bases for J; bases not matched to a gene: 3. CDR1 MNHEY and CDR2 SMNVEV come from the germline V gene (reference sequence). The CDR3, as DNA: TGTGCCAGCAGTTTCGGGACAGGGACTCAGCCCCAGCATTTT. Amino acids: CASSFGTGTQPQHF.

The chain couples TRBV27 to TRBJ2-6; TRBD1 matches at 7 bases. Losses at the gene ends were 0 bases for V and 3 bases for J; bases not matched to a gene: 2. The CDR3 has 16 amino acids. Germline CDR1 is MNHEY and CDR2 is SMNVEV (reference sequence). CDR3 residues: CASSLSAGGGANVLTF. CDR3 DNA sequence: TGTGCCAGCAGTTTATCCGCAGGGGGTGGGGCCAACGTCCTGACTTTC. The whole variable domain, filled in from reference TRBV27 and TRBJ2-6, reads EAQVTQNPRYLITVTGKKLTVTCSQNMNHEYMSWYRQDPGLGLRQIYYSMNVEVTDKGDVPEGYKVSRKEKRNFPLILESPSPNQTSLYFCASSLSAGGGANVLTFGAGSRLTVL.